This paragraph covers one TCR beta chain sequence. Its antigen remains unidentified. Other nucleotide sequences from this sample produce the same CDR3. The assay was carried out at the deep level. Profiled with immunoSEQ multiplex PCR; TCRdb holds only in-frame clones, not every one. The sample includes around 2,000,000 clones, 85% to 95% seen only once; the top ten take 0.13%. The record originates from a study of shared clonotypes between healthy human individuals. Study conclusions and caveats: Blood was the sole source, and tissue repertoires probably differ. Donors were few, which limited the genetic and exposure-history diversity represented. Among donors, clonotype sharing was expected to be affected by sequencing depth.

This CDR3 comprises 13 residues. V dropped 4 bases and J dropped 1 base, with 7 bases sitting between them. Germline-derived CDR1 and CDR2 are KGHSH and LQKENI. Sequencing input: naive CD4+ T cells sorted from blood. Subset indicated: CD45RA+ positively selected. The clonotype was recovered from a man aged 18 to 35 in good health. The chain uses TRBV18 and TRBJ2-5; D perhaps matches TRBD1 (5 bases). The CDR3 nucleotides read TGTGCCAGCTCACGGGGCAGCCAAGAGACCCAGTACTTC. Amino acids: CASSRGSQETQYF.